This T cell receptor (beta chain) emerged from a study of beta chain features in type 1 diabetes. From germline, CDR1 is GTSNPN and CDR2 SVGIG (reference sequence). This CDR3 has 13 amino acids. V lost 5 bases and J lost 4, with 15 bases in between. All of the isolated RNA was reverse transcribed, so expressed TCRB transcripts were sequenced. Assay used: immunoSEQ multiplex PCR; TCRdb lists only in-frame clones, some missing. The sample lists hundreds of thousands of clones; over 25% were seen once. The chain uses TRBV30 and TRBJ2-7; D is perhaps TRBD1 (6 bases). Material for sequencing was naive CD4+ T cells from blood. This clonotype originated in a man younger than 35 in good health. The CDR3 region has the DNA TGTGCCTGGGGCTTCAAAGGGGGATACGAGCAGTACTTC. Amino acid sequence: CAWGFKGGYEQYF.